This T cell receptor (beta chain) was found in a study of CD8 T cells in Susac syndrome. Overall study results and limits: The authors acknowledged that their TCR sequencing and HLA analysis involved a relatively small number of individuals.

Roughly 0.45 to 1 ug RNA was reverse transcribed with random hexamers. TCRdb used MiXCR to reprocess the immunoSEQ multiplex PCR reads, holding one entry per CDR3 protein. The data show around 190,000 distinct CDR3 sequences, approximately 94% seen once. From blood CD8+ and CD4+ T cells, the TCR beta chain was sequenced. Both CD4+ and CD8+ T cells were negatively isolated, and TEMRA cells underwent FACS enrichment. Note on this clonotype: No antigen is known for it.

The CDR3 has 16 residues. CDR1 and CDR2 (germline): SGHAT, FQNNGV. J lost 4 bases, V lost 4 bases, and 11 bases had no gene match. The origin of this receptor is a human donor in good health. Sequenced: CD4+ T cells from PBMCs. V gene TRBV11-2 combines with J gene TRBJ2-5; the match to TRBD2 covers 8 bases. The CDR3: CASSSSAGVFLETQYF. DNA for the CDR3: TGTGCCAGCAGCTCCTCAGCGGGAGTATTCCTAGAGACCCAGTACTTC.